The rows below give T cell receptor beta chains drawn from one sample of a study of T cell responses to AZD1222 COVID-19 vaccine. TCRdb's copy holds only in-frame clones and misses some; the assay was immunoSEQ multiplex PCR. The repertoire includes roughly 150,000 clones, approximately 93% of them detected once, and over 1% sits in the top ten. This specimen consisted of peripheral blood, obtained 28 days after the second AZD1222 dose. The receptors stem from an adult who received the AZD1222 COVID-19 vaccine. Each CDR3 is given with its conserved first and last residue. The D gene is left open where the match is weak. Not every row has a clone size; where given, it reads once, few, many or a size class.

>NA|TRBJ1-2|NA|TRBV14
TGTGCCAGCAGCCCACTGTGGGGGACTAACTATGGCTACACCTTC
CASSPLWGTNYGYTF
>NA|TRBJ1-5|NA|TRBV7-9
TGTGCCAGCAGCTTAGTCTCAGGGTACGGCAATCAGCCCCAGCATTTT
CASSLVSGYGNQPQHF
>few|TRBJ1-2|NA|TRBV28
TGTGCCAGCAGTTTCGGTCAGAGGACGTATGGCTACACCTTC
CASSFGQRTYGYTF
>NA|TRBJ2-2|TRBD1|TRBV11-2
TGTGCCAGCAGCCCGCCCGGGACAGGGAGCACCGGGGAGCTGTTTTTT
CASSPPGTGSTGELFF
>NA|TRBJ1-1|NA|TRBV6-5
TGTGCCAGCAGTTATCTGGAAGGTATGAACACTGAAGCTTTCTTT
CASSYLEGMNTEAFF
>NA|TRBJ1-2|TRBD1|TRBV19
TGTGCCAGTAGACCAACAGGGGGCTTCTATGGCTACACCTTC
CASRPTGGFYGYTF
>NA|TRBJ1-1|NA|TRBV29-1
TGCAGCGTTTCCAGGGGCGCTTGGACTGAAGCTTTCTTT
CSVSRGAWTEAFF
>NA|TRBJ1-3|TRBD1|TRBV3-1/TRBV3-2
TGTGCCAGCAGCCGCACCAGGGGGGCCTCTGGAACCACCATATATTTT
CASSRTRGASGTTIYF
>NA|TRBJ1-6|NA|TRBV11-2
TGTGCCAGCAGCTTTCGTTGGCAGGGTGATTCACCCCTCCACTTT
CASSFRWQGDSPLHF
>NA|TRBJ1-4|NA|TRBV12-5
TGTGCTAGTGGTACCGGTGGGCCGGCTGAAAAACTGTTTTTT
CASGTGGPAEKLFF
>NA|TRBJ1-2|NA|TRBV28
TGTGCCAGCAGTATTAACAGGGACTATGGCTACACCTTC
CASSINRDYGYTF
>NA|TRBJ1-4|TRBD1|TRBV4-1
TGCGCCAGCAGCCCTATCGGACAGGGGCCCGATAATGAAAAACTGTTTTTT
CASSPIGQGPDNEKLFF
>few|TRBJ1-6|TRBD1|TRBV2
TGTGCCAGCAGTGCGGACAGGGTTCCCCTCCACTTT
CASSADRVPLHF
>NA|TRBJ1-5|TRBD1|TRBV19
TGTGCCAGTAGTACCAGGGGGCCCGGCAATCAGCCCCAGCATTTT
CASSTRGPGNQPQHF
>NA|TRBJ1-2|NA|TRBV6-1
TGTGCCAGCAGTGAAGCGCCCCAGGGCAACTATGGCTACACCTTC
CASSEAPQGNYGYTF
>NA|TRBJ1-1|NA|TRBV18
TGTGCCAGCTCACCACTCGACTCAAAATCTGAAGCTTTCTTT
CASSPLDSKSEAFF
>NA|TRBJ2-4|NA|TRBV5-1
TGCGCCAGCAGCCAGGACCCACAGGGCTTGGTCAAAAACATTCAGTACTTC
CASSQDPQGLVKNIQYF
>NA|TRBJ2-3|NA|TRBV12-2
TGTGCAAGTCGCTTAGCGTTGGGACTAGCGGGGGGCACAGATACGCAGTATTTT
CASRLALGLAGGTDTQYF
>NA|TRBJ1-2|NA|TRBV18
TGTGCCAGCTCAACGGATACAGGAGATGGCTACACCTTC
CASSTDTGDGYTF
>NA|TRBJ2-7|NA|TRBV28
TGTGCCAGCAGTTTAATACCGGGGAGGGGGACCTACGAGCAGTACTTC
CASSLIPGRGTYEQYF
>NA|TRBJ2-7|NA|TRBV7-2
TGTGCCAGCAGCCTAAATATACATCCCGACTACGAGCAGTACTTC
CASSLNIHPDYEQYF
>NA|TRBJ2-7|NA|TRBV27
TGTGCCAGCAGTTTATACCCACCCTACGAGCAGTACTTC
CASSLYPPYEQYF